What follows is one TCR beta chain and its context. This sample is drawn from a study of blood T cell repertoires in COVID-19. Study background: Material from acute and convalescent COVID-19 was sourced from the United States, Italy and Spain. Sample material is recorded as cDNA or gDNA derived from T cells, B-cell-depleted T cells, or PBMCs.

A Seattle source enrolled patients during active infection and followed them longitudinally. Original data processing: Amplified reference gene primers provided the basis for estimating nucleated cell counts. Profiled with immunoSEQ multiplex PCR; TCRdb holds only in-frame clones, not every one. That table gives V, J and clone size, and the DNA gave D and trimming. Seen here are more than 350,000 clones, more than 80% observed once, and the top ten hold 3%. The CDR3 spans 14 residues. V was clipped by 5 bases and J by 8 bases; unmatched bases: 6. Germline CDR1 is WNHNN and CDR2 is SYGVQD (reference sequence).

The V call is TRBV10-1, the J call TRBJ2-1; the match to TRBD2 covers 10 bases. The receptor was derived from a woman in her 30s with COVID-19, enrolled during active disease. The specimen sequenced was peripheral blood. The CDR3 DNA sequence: TGCGCCAGCAGTTCTAGCGGGAGAAGGGATGAGCAGTTCTTC. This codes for CASSSSGRRDEQFF.